This TCR beta chain was found in a study of cytomegalovirus exposure and HLA in healthy donors. With 60 Vbeta and 13 Jbeta primers, the PCR was carried out. Data came from immunoSEQ multiplex PCR; TCRdb stores just in-frame clones and leaves some out. The sample consists of some 200,000 clones, over 60% of them appearing once. The donors comprised healthy bone marrow donors. This clone has only a few counts. CDR3 length: 15 amino acids. In germline, CDR1 is SGHVS, CDR2 FNYEAQ. V shed 4 bases, J shed 0 bases, and the junction held 1 base outside the gene matches. This sequence was found in a man aged 35-49 years in good health and CMV-seronegative. The sequencing input was PBMCs. The V gene is TRBV7-6, the J gene TRBJ1-1; 11 bases map to TRBD1. CDR3: CASSSGQGVNTEAFF. CDR3 DNA sequence: TGTGCCAGCAGCTCGGGACAGGGGGTGAACACTGAAGCTTTCTTT.